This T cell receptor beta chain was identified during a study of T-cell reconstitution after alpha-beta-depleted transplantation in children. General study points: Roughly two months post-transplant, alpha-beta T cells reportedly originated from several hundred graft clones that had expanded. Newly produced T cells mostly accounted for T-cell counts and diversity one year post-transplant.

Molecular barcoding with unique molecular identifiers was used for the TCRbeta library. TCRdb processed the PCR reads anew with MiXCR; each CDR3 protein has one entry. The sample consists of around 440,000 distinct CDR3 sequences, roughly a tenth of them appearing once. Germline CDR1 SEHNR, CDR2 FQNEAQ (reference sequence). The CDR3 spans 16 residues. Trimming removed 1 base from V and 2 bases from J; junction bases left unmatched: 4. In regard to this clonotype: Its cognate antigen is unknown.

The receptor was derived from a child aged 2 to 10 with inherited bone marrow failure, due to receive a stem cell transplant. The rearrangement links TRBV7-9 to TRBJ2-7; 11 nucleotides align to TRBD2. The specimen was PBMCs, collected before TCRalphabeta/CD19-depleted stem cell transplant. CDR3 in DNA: TGTGCCAGCAGCTTAGGGAGTAGCGGGAGGGCCTACGAGCAGTACTTC. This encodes CASSLGSSGRAYEQYF.